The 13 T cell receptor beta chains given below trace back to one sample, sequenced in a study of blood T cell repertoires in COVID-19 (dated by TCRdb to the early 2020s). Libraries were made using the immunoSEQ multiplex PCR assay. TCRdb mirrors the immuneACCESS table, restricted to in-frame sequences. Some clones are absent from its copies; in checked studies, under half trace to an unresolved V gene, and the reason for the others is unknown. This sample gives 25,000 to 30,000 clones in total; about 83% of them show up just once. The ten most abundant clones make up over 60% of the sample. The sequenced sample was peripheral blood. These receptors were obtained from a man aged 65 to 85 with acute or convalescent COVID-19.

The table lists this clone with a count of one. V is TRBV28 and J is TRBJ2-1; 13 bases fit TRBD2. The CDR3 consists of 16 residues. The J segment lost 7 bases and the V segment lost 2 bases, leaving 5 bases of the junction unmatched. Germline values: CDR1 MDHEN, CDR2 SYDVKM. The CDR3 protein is CASSLLGTSGVNEQFF. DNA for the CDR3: TGTGCCAGCAGTTTACTCGGGACTAGCGGGGTTAATGAGCAGTTCTTC.

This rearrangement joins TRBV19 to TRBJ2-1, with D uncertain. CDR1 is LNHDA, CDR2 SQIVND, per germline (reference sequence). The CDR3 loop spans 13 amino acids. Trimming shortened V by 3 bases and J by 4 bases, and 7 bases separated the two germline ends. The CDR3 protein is CASSIGPYNEQFF. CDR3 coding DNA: TGTGCCAGTAGTATTGGCCCGTACAATGAGCAGTTCTTC.

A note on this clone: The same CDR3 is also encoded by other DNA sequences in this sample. CDR3 in amino acids: CASSVQGGAFF. The CDR3 DNA reads TGTGCCAGCAGCGTCCAGGGGGGAGCTTTCTTT. The gene calls are TRBV11-2 and TRBJ1-1; the match to TRBD1 covers 7 bases. CDR1 SGHAT and CDR2 FQNNGV come from the germline V gene. This CDR3 is built from 11 residues. Trimming at V came to 5 bases and at J to 10 bases, leaving 4 bases not matched to a gene.

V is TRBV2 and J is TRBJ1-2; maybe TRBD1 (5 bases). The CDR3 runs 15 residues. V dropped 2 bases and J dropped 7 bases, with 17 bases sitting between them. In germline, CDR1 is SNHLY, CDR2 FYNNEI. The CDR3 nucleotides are TGTGCCAGCAGTGAATTGGGGCAGGGCTTCGGTGGCTACACCTTC. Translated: CASSELGQGFGGYTF. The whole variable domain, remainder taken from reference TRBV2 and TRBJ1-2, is EPEVTQTPSHQVTQMGQEVILRCVPISNHLYFYWYRQILGQKVEFLVSFYNNEISEKSEIFDDQFSVERPDGSNFTLKIRSTKLEDSAMYFCASSELGQGFGGYTFGSGTRLTVV.

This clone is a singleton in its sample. CDR3 loop: CASSMGGPPSYEQYF. The CDR3 DNA follows: TGTGCCAGCAGTATGGGGGGGCCGCCTTCCTACGAGCAGTACTTC. The V and J genes are TRBV6-2 or TRBV6-3 and TRBJ2-7; D may be TRBD2 (7 bases). The germline V gene has CDR1 MNHEY and CDR2 SVGEGT. V was shortened by 5 bases and J by 1 base, with 15 bases between the two germline ends. CDR3 size: 15 residues.

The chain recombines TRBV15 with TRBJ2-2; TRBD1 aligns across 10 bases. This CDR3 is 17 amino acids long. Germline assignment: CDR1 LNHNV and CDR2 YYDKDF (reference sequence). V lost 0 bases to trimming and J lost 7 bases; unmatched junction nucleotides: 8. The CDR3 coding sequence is TGTGCCACCAGCAGAGATCGGGGACAGGGGCGCGGCGGGGAGCTGTTTTTT. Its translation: CATSRDRGQGRGGELFF.

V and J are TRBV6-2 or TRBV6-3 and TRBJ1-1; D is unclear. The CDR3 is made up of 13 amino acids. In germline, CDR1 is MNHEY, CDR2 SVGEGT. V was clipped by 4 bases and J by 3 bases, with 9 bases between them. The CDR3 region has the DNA TGTGCCAGCAGTTCCTACTTGGACACTGAAGCTTTCTTT. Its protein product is CASSSYLDTEAFF.

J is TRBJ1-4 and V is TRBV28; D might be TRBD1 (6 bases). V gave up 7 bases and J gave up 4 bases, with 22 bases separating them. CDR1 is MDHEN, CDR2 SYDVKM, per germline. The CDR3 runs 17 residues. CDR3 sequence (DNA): TGTGCCAGCAAGGGGGTCGGTCTAAAAACCCTTAATGAAAAACTGTTTTTT. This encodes CASKGVGLKTLNEKLFF.

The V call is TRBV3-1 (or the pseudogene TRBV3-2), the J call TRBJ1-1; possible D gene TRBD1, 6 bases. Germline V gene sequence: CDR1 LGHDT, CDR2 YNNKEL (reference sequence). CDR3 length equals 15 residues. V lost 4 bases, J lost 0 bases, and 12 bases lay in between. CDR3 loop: CASSPSDRLNTEAFF. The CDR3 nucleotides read TGTGCCAGCAGCCCATCGGACAGACTGAACACTGAAGCTTTCTTT.

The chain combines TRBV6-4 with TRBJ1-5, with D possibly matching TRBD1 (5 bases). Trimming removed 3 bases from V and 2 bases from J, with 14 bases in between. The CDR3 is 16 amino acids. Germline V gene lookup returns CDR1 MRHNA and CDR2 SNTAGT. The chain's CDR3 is CASSEVGGVGNQPQHF. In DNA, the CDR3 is TGTGCCAGCAGTGAAGTTGGGGGGGTCGGCAATCAGCCCCAGCATTTT.

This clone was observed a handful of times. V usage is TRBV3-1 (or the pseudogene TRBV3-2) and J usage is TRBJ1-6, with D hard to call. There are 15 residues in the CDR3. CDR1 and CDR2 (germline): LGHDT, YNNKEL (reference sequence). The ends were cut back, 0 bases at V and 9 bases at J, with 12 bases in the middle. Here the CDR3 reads CASSQDFSRGSPLHF. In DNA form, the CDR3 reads TGTGCCAGCAGCCAAGACTTTTCCAGAGGTTCACCCCTCCACTTT.

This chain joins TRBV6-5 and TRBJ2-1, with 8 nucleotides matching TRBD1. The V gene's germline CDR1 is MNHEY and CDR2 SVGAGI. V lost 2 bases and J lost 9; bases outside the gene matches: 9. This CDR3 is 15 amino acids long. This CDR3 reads CASSYDRGSIGEQFF. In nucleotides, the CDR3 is TGTGCCAGCAGTTACGACAGGGGAAGTATCGGTGAGCAGTTCTTC.

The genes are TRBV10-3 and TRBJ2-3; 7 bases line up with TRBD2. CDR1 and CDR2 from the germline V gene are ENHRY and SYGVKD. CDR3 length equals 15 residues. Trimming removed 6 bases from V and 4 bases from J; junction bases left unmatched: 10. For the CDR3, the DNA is TGTGCCATCAGGGGGGAAGCGGGAAATTCAGATACGCAGTATTTT. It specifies CAIRGEAGNSDTQYF.